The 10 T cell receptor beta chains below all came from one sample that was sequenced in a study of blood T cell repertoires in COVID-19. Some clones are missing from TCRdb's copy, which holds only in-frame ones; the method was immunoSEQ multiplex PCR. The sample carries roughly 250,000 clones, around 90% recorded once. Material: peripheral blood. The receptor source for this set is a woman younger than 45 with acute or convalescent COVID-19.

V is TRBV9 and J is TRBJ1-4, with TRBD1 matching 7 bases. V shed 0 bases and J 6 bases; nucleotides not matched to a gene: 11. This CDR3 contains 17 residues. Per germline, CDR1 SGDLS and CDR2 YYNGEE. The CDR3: CASSVAVGGTDHEKLFF. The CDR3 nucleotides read TGTGCCAGCAGCGTAGCGGTCGGCGGGACAGACCATGAAAAACTGTTTTTT. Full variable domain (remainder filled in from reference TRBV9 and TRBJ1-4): DSGVTQTPKHLITATGQRVTLRCSPRSGDLSVYWYQQSLDQGLQFLIQYYNGEERAKGNILERFSAQQFPDLHSELNLSSLELGDSALYFCASSVAVGGTDHEKLFFGSGTQLSVL.

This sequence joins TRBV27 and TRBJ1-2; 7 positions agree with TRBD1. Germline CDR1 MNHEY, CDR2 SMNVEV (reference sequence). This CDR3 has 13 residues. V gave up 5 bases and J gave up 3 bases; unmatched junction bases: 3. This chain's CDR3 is CASSDGTDYGYTF. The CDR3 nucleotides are TGTGCCAGCAGTGATGGGACAGACTATGGCTACACCTTC.

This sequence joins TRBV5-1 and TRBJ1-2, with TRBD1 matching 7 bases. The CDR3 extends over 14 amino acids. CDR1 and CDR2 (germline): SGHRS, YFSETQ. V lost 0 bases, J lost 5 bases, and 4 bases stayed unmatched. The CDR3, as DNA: TGCGCCAGCAGCTTGGAACAGGGGCCTTATGGCTACACCTTC. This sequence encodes CASSLEQGPYGYTF.

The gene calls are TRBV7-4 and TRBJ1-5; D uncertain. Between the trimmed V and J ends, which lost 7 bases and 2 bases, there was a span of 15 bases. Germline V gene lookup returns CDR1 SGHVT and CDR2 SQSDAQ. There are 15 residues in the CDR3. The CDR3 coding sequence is TGTGCCAGCAACCACACAGTCCGATGCAATCAGCCCCAGCATTTT. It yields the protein CASNHTVRCNQPQHF.

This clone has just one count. CDR3 residues: CATSDPGLAGEETQYF. In DNA form, the CDR3 reads TGTGCCACCAGTGACCCGGGACTAGCGGGAGAAGAGACCCAGTACTTC. The chain joins TRBV24-1 to TRBJ2-5; TRBD2 agrees at 14 bases. J gave up 3 bases and V 4 bases, and 3 bases lay outside the gene matches. CDR3 length: 16 amino acids. Germline loops: CDR1 KGHDR, CDR2 SFDVKD.

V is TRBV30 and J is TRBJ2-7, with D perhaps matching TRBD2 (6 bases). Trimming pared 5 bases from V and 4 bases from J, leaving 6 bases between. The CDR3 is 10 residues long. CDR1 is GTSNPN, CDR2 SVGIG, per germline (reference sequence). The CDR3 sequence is CAWGTYEQYF. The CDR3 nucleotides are TGTGCCTGGGGGACTTACGAGCAGTACTTC. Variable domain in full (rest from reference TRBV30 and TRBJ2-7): SQTIHQWPATLVQPVGSPLSLECTVEGTSNPNLYWYRQAAGRGLQLLFYSVGIGQISSEVPQNLSASRPQDRQFILSSKKLLLSDSGFYLCAWGTYEQYFGPGTRLTVT.

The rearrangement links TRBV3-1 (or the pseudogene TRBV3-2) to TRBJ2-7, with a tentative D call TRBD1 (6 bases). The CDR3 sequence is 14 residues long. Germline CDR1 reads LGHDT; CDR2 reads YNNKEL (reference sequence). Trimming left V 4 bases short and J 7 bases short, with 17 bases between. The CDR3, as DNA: TGTGCCAGCAGCCCCTCCACGAGGGGGAGAGAGCAGTACTTC. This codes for CASSPSTRGREQYF.

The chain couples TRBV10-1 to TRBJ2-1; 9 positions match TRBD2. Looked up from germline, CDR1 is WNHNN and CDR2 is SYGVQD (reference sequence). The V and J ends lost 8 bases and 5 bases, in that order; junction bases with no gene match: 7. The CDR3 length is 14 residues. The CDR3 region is CASSTGLAHNEQFF. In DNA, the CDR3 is TGCGCCAGCTCGACGGGACTAGCCCACAATGAGCAGTTCTTC.

CDR3 residues: CASSWLTGGASEAFF. CDR3 nucleotides: TGTGCCAGCAGCTGGCTAACAGGGGGCGCGTCTGAAGCTTTCTTT. V is TRBV5-6 and J is TRBJ1-1; 9 nucleotides match TRBD1. The CDR3 totals 15 residues. J gave up 6 bases and V 3 bases, and 9 bases lay outside the gene matches. Germline V lookup: CDR1 SGHDT, CDR2 YYEEEE.

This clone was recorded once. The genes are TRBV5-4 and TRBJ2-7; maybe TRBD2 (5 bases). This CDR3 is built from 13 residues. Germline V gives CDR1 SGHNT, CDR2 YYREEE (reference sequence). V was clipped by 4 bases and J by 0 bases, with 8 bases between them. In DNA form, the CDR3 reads TGTGCCAGCAGCCGCGGGCCCTCCTACGAGCAGTACTTC. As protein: CASSRGPSYEQYF.